The 22 T cell receptor beta chains below come from one sample, sequenced in a study of T cells in Graves' hyperthyroidism and ophthalmopathy. Amplification yielded TCR beta CDR3 regions, with RNA transcripts as the source. An initial round of RT-PCR targeting the TCR CDR3 relied on the HTBI primer set. TCRdb re-called the multiplex PCR reads with MiXCR, one entry per CDR3 protein. In the table there are about 570,000 distinct CDR3 sequences, roughly 46% of which are singletons. The sample was peripheral blood or thyroid tissue (not recorded which). All receptors come from an adult woman with Graves' disease, either hyperthyroidism or ophthalmopathy (not recorded which).

The table lists this clonotype with a count of one. V is TRBV14 and J is TRBJ2-5, with TRBD2 identical over 7 bases. There are 12 residues in the CDR3. Per the germline V gene, CDR1 is SGHDN and CDR2 is FVKESK. CDR3 residues: CARDYSQETQYF. CDR3 coding DNA: TGTGCTAGGGACTATTCACAAGAGACCCAGTACTTC.

This clonotype was seen a few times. The genes are TRBV20-1 and TRBJ1-6, with D tentatively TRBD1 (5 bases). Trimming stripped 6 bases from V and 8 bases from J, with 17 bases between. This CDR3 is built from 14 residues. CDR1 DFQATT and CDR2 SNEGSKA come from the germline V gene (reference sequence). In DNA form, the CDR3 reads TGCAGTGCGAAAAGGGGCGAAATTCATTCACCCCTCCACTTT. It is translated as CSAKRGEIHSPLHF.

The table lists this clonotype with a few counts. The chain combines TRBV27 with TRBJ1-6; D gene uncertain. This CDR3 has 13 residues. CDR1 is MNHEY, CDR2 SMNVEV, per germline (reference sequence). V gave up 5 bases and J gave up 10 bases, with 12 bases separating them. The DNA for the CDR3 is TGTGCCAGCAGTGAGAGGGAGGGCTCACCCCTCCACTTT. It encodes CASSEREGSPLHF.

V usage is TRBV11-1 and J usage is TRBJ2-7, with D tentatively TRBD1 (5 bases). Germline CDR1 SGHAT, CDR2 FQDESV (reference sequence). V shed 5 bases and J shed 0 bases, with 14 bases lying between them. This CDR3 region has 15 residues. CDR3 protein: CASSPRTLYSYEQYF. The DNA for the CDR3 is TGTGCCAGCAGCCCTCGGACACTTTACTCCTACGAGCAGTACTTC.

This clonotype turned up a few times. A much larger clone lies a single base off, so this may be a read error. It is likely a read error, because the conserved phenylalanine at the end of the CDR3 is missing. This chain uses TRBV7-9 with TRBJ1-1; 8 nucleotides match TRBD1. CDR3 length: 14 amino acids. CDR1 is SEHNR, CDR2 FQNEAQ, per germline (reference sequence). Trimming at V came to 6 bases and at J to 4 bases, leaving 7 bases not matched to a gene. The CDR3 DNA reads as TGTGCCAGCAGGCGGAAAACAGGGGGCACTGAAGCTTTCCTT. Amino acid sequence: CASRRKTGGTEAFL.

Many counts were recorded for this clonotype. The gene calls are TRBV7-2 and TRBJ2-2; D is perhaps TRBD1 or TRBD2 (5 bases each). In germline, CDR1 is SGHTA, CDR2 FQGNSA. The ends were cut back, 3 bases at V and 3 bases at J, with 17 bases in the middle. The CDR3 has 17 amino acids. The CDR3 loop reads CASSFSPGAGDTGELFF. The CDR3 DNA sequence: TGTGCCAGCAGCTTTAGCCCCGGGGCCGGGGACACCGGGGAGCTGTTTTTT. The full variable domain, with the rest looked up from reference TRBV7-2 and TRBJ2-2, is GAGVSQSPSNKVTEKGKDVELRCDPISGHTALYWYRQSLGQGLEFLIYFQGNSAPDKSGLPSDRFSAERTGGSVSTLTIQRTQQEDSAVYLCASSFSPGAGDTGELFFGEGSRLTVL.

The chain uses TRBV5-4 and TRBJ1-2; D not certain. The V and J ends lost 2 bases and 4 bases respectively, with 12 bases between them. Germline V lookup: CDR1 SGHNT, CDR2 YYREEE (reference sequence). The CDR3 sequence is 14 residues long. CDR3 region: CASSFAGPGYGYTF. The CDR3 DNA reads as TGTGCCAGCAGCTTTGCCGGTCCAGGCTATGGCTACACCTTC.

In this sample, this clonotype turned up once. This chain links TRBV2 with TRBJ2-1, with TRBD2 identical over 9 bases. The CDR3 has 15 residues. CDR1 is SNHLY, CDR2 FYNNEI, per germline. Trimming took 3 bases from V and 8 from J; bases not matched to a gene: 8. The CDR3 loop is CASSDAGGGRDEQFF. In DNA, the CDR3 is TGTGCCAGCAGTGACGCGGGGGGGGGACGTGATGAGCAGTTCTTC.

The table lists this clonotype with many counts. The V and J genes are TRBV7-8 and TRBJ2-7; a weak D match, TRBD1 (5 bases). The CDR3 is 14 amino acids. CDR1 and CDR2 (germline): SGHVS, FQNEAQ. V dropped 8 bases and J dropped 5 bases, with 19 bases sitting between them. CDR3 DNA sequence: TGTGCCAGCTGTTCCGACAGCCATCTCAACGAGCAGTACTTC. Its protein is CASCSDSHLNEQYF.

Worth noting for this clonotype: A much bigger clone sits one base away, suggesting this may be a read error. The chain has TRBV4-2 and TRBJ1-1; D remains ambiguous. This CDR3 is 13 amino acids long. Per germline, CDR1 LGHNA and CDR2 YNFKEQ. V lost 1 base to trimming and J lost 7 bases, with 10 bases between them. CDR3 in amino acids: CASSQGEDFEAFF. The CDR3 nucleotides read TGTGCCAGCAGCCAAGGGGAGGACTTTGAAGCTTTCTTT.

This clonotype appeared once. The chain employs TRBV6-1 and TRBJ2-2, with D tentatively TRBD1 or TRBD2 (5 bases each). Per germline, CDR1 MNHNS and CDR2 SASEGT. The V and J ends lost 6 bases and 5 bases respectively, with 13 bases between them. CDR3 length: 14 amino acids. CDR3 nucleotides: TGTGCCAGCAGGAAAACTAGGGGAACCGGGGAGCTGTTTTTT. Translating it yields CASRKTRGTGELFF.

Concerning this clonotype itself: Compared with germline, one end of the junction differs, possibly owing to a read error. The genes are TRBV6-6 and TRBJ1-2; TRBD1 matches 11 bases. The CDR3 runs to 14 residues. Germline assignment: CDR1 MNHNY and CDR2 SVGAGI (reference sequence). The DNA for the CDR3 is TGTGCCACCAGTTGGACAGGGGGCGACTATGGCTACACCTTC. This translates into CATSWTGGDYGYTF.

The sample holds one count of this clonotype. A much larger clone differs by one base, so this may be a read error. This rearrangement joins TRBV3-1 to TRBJ2-7, with 7 nucleotides matching TRBD1. CDR3 size: 15 residues. Germline CDR1 reads LGHDT; CDR2 reads YNNKEL (reference sequence). In nucleotides, the CDR3 is TGTGCCGGCAGCCAAGGGCGGACAGGCCCCTACGAGCAGTACTTC. Its translation: CAGSQGRTGPYEQYF.

CDR3 DNA sequence: TGTGCCAGCAGCTGGGGGGCCGAAGAGACCCAGTACTTC. It yields the protein CASSWGAEETQYF. The chain combines TRBV13 with TRBJ2-5, with D possibly called TRBD1 or TRBD2 (6 bases each). The CDR3 is made up of 13 amino acids. Germline V lookup: CDR1 PRHDT, CDR2 FYEKMQ (reference sequence). Trimming pared 4 bases from V and 3 bases from J, leaving 9 bases between.

This clonotype was seen repeatedly, ten times or more. J is TRBJ1-4 and V is TRBV7-8; D is ambiguous. This CDR3 region has 14 residues. Germline V gene lookup returns CDR1 SGHVS and CDR2 FQNEAQ. Trimming stripped 3 bases from V and 5 bases from J, with 10 bases between. CDR3 sequence (DNA): TGTGCCAGCAGCTTCGACGGCACAAATGAAAAACTGTTTTTT. Translated, it gives CASSFDGTNEKLFF.

This clonotype has at least ten counts. The chain links TRBV20-1 to TRBJ1-5; D uncertain. V lost 2 bases and J lost 4, with 9 bases in between. Germline V gene lookup returns CDR1 DFQATT and CDR2 SNEGSKA (reference sequence). The CDR3 consists of 13 residues. CDR3 amino acids: CSARQDFNQPQHF. CDR3 nucleotide sequence: TGCAGTGCTAGACAGGATTTTAATCAGCCCCAGCATTTT.

CDR3 sequence: CASSPQTGGGANVLTF. In nucleotides, the CDR3 is TGTGCCAGCAGCCCACAGACAGGGGGTGGGGCCAACGTCCTGACTTTC. This chain joins TRBV7-2 and TRBJ2-6; TRBD1 aligns across 9 bases. J lost 3 bases, V lost 5 bases, and 5 bases had no gene match. The CDR3 runs to 16 residues. Germline CDR1 is SGHTA and CDR2 is FQGNSA.

The chain uses TRBV29-1 and TRBJ1-1; TRBD1 matches 8 bases. The CDR3 is made up of 12 amino acids. Germline loops: CDR1 SQVTM, CDR2 ANQGSEA. The junction had 5 bases not matched to a gene; V was cut back by 7 bases and J by 4 bases. The CDR3 here is CSAAGGGTEAFF. The CDR3 region has the DNA TGCAGCGCAGCAGGGGGCGGCACTGAAGCTTTCTTT.

The V and J genes are TRBV9 and TRBJ1-1, with TRBD1 as a possible D gene (6 bases). The V end lost 0 bases, the J end lost 3 bases, and 15 bases lay between the germline ends. Germline loops: CDR1 SGDLS, CDR2 YYNGEE. The CDR3 covers 16 residues. CDR3 DNA sequence: TGTGCCAGCAGCGTAGTTTCTGGGGGCGGGTACACTGAAGCTTTCTTT. It encodes CASSVVSGGGYTEAFF.

About this clonotype: The junction differs from germline at one of its ends, possibly a read error. The J gene is TRBJ2-2, the V gene TRBV10-3; a possible D gene is TRBD1 (6 bases). The CDR3 runs to 15 residues. Germline V gene data show CDR1 as ENHRY and CDR2 as SYGVKD. The CDR3 region is CAISGDTLNIGELLF. As DNA, the CDR3 is TGTGCCATCAGTGGGGACACCTTGAACATCGGGGAGCTGCTTTTT.

This clonotype was observed a few times. The CDR3 does not close with the conserved phenylalanine or tryptophan, likely indicating a read error. It is unclear where the CDR3 begins or ends on the DNA, so no DNA is shown, and the CDR3 is as TCRdb lists it. The rearrangement links TRBV20-1 to TRBJ2-7; the table's D call TRBD1 went unverified against the DNA. The CDR3 is 8 residues long, ends included. Germline V CDR1 and CDR2: DFQATT, SNEGSKA (reference sequence). Here the CDR3 reads CSARGAGL.

This clonotype was observed at least ten times. The chain couples TRBV11-2 to TRBJ2-7; D is perhaps TRBD2 (5 bases). V was cut by 0 bases and J by 5 bases, with 20 bases left in between. Per the germline V gene, CDR1 is SGHAT and CDR2 is FQNNGV. This CDR3 contains 17 residues. The CDR3 DNA follows: TGTGCCAGCAGCTTAGAACCTAGCCGAGGAAGTGCGGACGAGCAGTACTTC. Its translation: CASSLEPSRGSADEQYF.